Below, 5 T cell receptor beta chains from the same sample are listed, as sequenced in a study of regulatory T cells in long-lasting Graves disease. Time point reported: persistent/refractory GD, antithyroid drugs over 5 years with positive TRAb. TCR sequences were obtained from RNA taken from PBMCs. In building TCR beta libraries, iRepertoire HTBI primers were used together with Arm-PCR of CDR3 regions. MiXCR, run by TCRdb on the multiplex PCR reads, gives a single entry per CDR3 protein. The sample carries a few hundred thousand distinct CDR3 sequences, roughly a quarter recorded once. The specimen comprised peripheral blood mononuclear cells (PBMCs), sampled when the disease was refractory, from a patient treated with antithyroid drugs. These receptors all stem from a female donor with Graves disease.

This clonotype came up a few times. The chain combines TRBV7-2 with TRBJ2-7, with 9 bases fitting TRBD1. Germline V gene sequence: CDR1 SGHTA, CDR2 FQGNSA. CDR3 length: 16 residues. Trimming at V came to 4 bases and at J to 4 bases, leaving 11 bases not matched to a gene. The CDR3 is CASSSLPGQGIYEQYF. The CDR3 DNA follows: TGTGCCAGCAGCTCTTTACCGGGACAGGGTATATACGAGCAGTACTTC.

The chain is built from TRBV27 and TRBJ2-5, with D maybe TRBD2 (5 bases). The CDR3 has 13 residues. Per germline, CDR1 MNHEY and CDR2 SMNVEV (reference sequence). The V end lost 3 bases, the J end lost 3 bases, and 8 bases lay between the germline ends. The CDR3 nucleotides read TGTGCCAGCAGTTTTGAGCGGAAAGAGACCCAGTACTTC. It yields the protein CASSFERKETQYF.

There are many counts of this clonotype. J is TRBJ1-2 and V is TRBV28, with a possible D match to TRBD1 (6 bases). The CDR3 spans 11 residues. The V and J ends lost 1 base and 14 bases respectively, with 11 bases between them. Germline CDR1 is MDHEN and CDR2 is SYDVKM. This chain's CDR3 is CASSLLGGLTF. The CDR3 DNA follows: TGTGCCAGCAGTTTATTGGGGGGGCTGACCTTC.

Turning to this clonotype: A much larger clone differs from this one at a single base, so this may be a read error. The chain carries TRBV10-3 and TRBJ2-7; 7 bases match TRBD1. Per the germline V gene, CDR1 is ENHRY and CDR2 is SYGVKD. Unmatched junction bases numbered 11, after V lost 6 bases and J lost 6 bases. The CDR3 extends over 14 amino acids. CDR3 nucleotide sequence: TGTGCCATCAGCCCTAACGACAGGGTATGCGAGCAGTACTTC. Protein product: CAISPNDRVCEQYF.

This clonotype has at least ten counts. The gene calls are TRBV10-3 and TRBJ1-5; perhaps TRBD1 as D (5 bases). V was shortened by 4 bases and J by 3 bases, with 10 bases between the two germline ends. Germline loops: CDR1 ENHRY, CDR2 SYGVKD. The CDR3 consists of 14 residues. As DNA, the CDR3 is TGTGCCATCAGTGCGGGGGGTACCAATCAGCCCCAGCATTTT. It specifies CAISAGGTNQPQHF.